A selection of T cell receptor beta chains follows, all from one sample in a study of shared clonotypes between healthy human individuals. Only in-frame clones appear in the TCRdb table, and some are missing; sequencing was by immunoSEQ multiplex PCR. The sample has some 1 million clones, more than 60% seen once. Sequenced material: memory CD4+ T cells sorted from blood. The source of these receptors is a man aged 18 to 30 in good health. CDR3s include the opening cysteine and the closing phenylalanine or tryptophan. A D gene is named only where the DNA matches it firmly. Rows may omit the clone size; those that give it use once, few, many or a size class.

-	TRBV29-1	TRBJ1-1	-	CSVLGHLVNTEAFF	TGCAGCGTTTTGGGGCACCTGGTGAACACTGAAGCTTTCTTT
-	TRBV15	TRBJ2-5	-	CATSRDIGGAETQYF	TGTGCCACCAGCAGAGATATCGGGGGTGCAGAGACCCAGTACTTC
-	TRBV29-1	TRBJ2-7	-	CSVKMGAGGEQYF	TGCAGCGTTAAAATGGGGGCGGGCGGCGAGCAGTACTTC
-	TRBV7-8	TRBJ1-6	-	CASSLTVDGNSPLHF	TGTGCCAGCAGCTTAACAGTGGACGGGAATTCACCCCTCCACTTT
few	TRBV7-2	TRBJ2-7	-	CASDDRERTYEQYF	TGTGCCAGCGATGACCGGGAGCGTACCTACGAGCAGTACTTC
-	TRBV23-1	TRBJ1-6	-	CASSPPGGEDSPLHF	TGCGCCAGCAGCCCCCCGGGCGGAGAAGATTCACCCCTCCACTTT
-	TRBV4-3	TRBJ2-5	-	CASSQDSGSAQYF	TGCGCCAGCAGCCAAGATTCGGGGTCGGCCCAGTACTTC
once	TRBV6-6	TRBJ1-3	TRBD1	CASSSRTGDSGNTIYF	TGTGCCAGCAGTTCGCGAACAGGGGACTCTGGAAACACCATATATTTT
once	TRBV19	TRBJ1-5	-	CASPRAARNQPQHF	TGTGCCAGCCCCCGGGCCGCCCGCAATCAGCCCCAGCATTTT
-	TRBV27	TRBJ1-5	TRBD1	CASKPYRGPEDQPQHF	TGTGCCAGTAAACCCTACAGGGGGCCAGAGGATCAGCCCCAGCATTTT
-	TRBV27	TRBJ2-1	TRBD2	CASGARRAGDGEQFF	TGTGCCAGCGGGGCGCGTCGAGCGGGAGATGGCGAGCAGTTCTTC
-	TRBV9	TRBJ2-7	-	CASSPSLESYEQYF	TGTGCCAGCAGCCCATCCCTGGAATCCTACGAGCAGTACTTC
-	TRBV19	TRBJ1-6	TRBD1	CASSIGGQGNSPLHF	TGTGCCAGTAGTATCGGGGGACAGGGGAATTCACCCCTCCACTTT
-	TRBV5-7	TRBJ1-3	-	CASSFEWSYSGNTIYF	TGTGCCAGCAGCTTTGAGTGGTCGTACTCTGGAAACACCATATATTTT
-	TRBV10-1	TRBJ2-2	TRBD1	CASSDQGQDAGELFF	TGCGCCAGCAGTGATCAAGGACAGGACGCCGGGGAGCTGTTTTTT
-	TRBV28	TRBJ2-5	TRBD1	CASSSSGGYRETQYF	TGTGCCAGCAGTTCGTCAGGGGGCTATCGGGAGACCCAGTACTTC
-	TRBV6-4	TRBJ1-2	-	CASSEWGGYGYTF	TGTGCCAGCAGTGAGTGGGGTGGCTATGGCTACACCTTC
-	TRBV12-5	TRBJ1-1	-	CASGLVIVSALNTEAFF	TGTGCTAGTGGTTTGGTAATAGTTAGCGCCCTGAACACTGAAGCTTTCTTT
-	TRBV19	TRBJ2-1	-	CASSGKRAASYNEQFF	TGTGCCAGTAGTGGGAAGCGGGCGGCCTCCTACAATGAGCAGTTCTTC
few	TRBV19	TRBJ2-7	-	CASSQNWQGEQYF	TGTGCCAGTAGTCAAAACTGGCAGGGCGAGCAGTACTTC
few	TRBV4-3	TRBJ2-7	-	CASSQVNSLANEQYF	TGCGCCAGCAGCCAAGTTAACAGTCTCGCGAACGAGCAGTACTTC
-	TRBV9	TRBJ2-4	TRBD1	CASSVAPGQGGGAKNIQYF	TGTGCCAGCAGCGTAGCTCCCGGACAGGGTGGGGGAGCCAAAAACATTCAGTACTTC
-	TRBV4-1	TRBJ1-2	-	CASSQVPRGEVDGYTF	TGCGCCAGCAGCCAAGTTCCCAGGGGTGAAGTAGATGGCTACACCTTC
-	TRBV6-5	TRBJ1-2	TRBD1	CASSYSTGQDGYTF	TGTGCCAGCAGTTACTCGACAGGGCAGGATGGCTACACCTTC
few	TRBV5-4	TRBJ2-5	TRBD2	CASRMGLAGGGETQYF	TGTGCCAGCAGAATGGGACTAGCGGGAGGCGGAGAGACCCAGTACTTC
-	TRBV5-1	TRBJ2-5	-	CASSLGQIGAETQYF	TGCGCCAGCAGCTTGGGACAGATTGGTGCAGAGACCCAGTACTTC
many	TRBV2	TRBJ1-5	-	CASSEGGNWPQHF	TGTGCCAGCAGTGAAGGGGGCAACTGGCCCCAGCATTTT
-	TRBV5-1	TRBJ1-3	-	CASSDTPGAGNTIYF	TGCGCCAGCAGCGATACTCCAGGGGCCGGAAACACCATATATTTT